The rows below give T cell receptor beta chains drawn from one sample of a study of T cells in Graves' hyperthyroidism and ophthalmopathy. Each CDR3 protein gets one entry after TCRdb re-called the multiplex PCR reads with MiXCR. The sample lists approximately 690,000 distinct CDR3 sequences, about 14% occurring once. Material: blood. The origin of the receptors is a woman aged 50 to 60 with Graves' ophthalmopathy. The CDR3 runs from the conserved cysteine through the conserved F or W. A D gene is named only where the DNA matches it firmly. Size tells how often a clone was seen (once, few, many) or the class of an expanded clone, and some rows leave it out.

>few|TRBJ2-2|NA|TRBV7-9
CASSFRTQNTGELFF
TGTGCCAGCAGCTTCAGGACCCAGAACACCGGGGAGCTGTTTTTT
>many|TRBJ2-1|TRBD2|TRBV13
CASSREVNEQFF
TGTGCCAGCAGCCGGGAGGTCAATGAGCAGTTCTTC
>NA|TRBJ2-1|TRBD2|TRBV6-1
CASSTVAGVPYNEQFF
TGTGCCAGCAGTACCGTAGCGGGAGTCCCCTACAATGAGCAGTTCTTC
>many|TRBJ2-7|TRBD2|TRBV28
CASSLPPIAGGPWEQYF
TGTGCCAGCAGTTTACCTCCTATAGCGGGAGGGCCTTGGGAGCAGTACTTC
>NA|TRBJ1-2|NA|TRBV13
CASSLGRTAANYGYTF
TGTGCCAGCAGCTTAGGAAGGACAGCAGCTAACTATGGCTACACCTTC
>NA|TRBJ2-3|TRBD2|TRBV3-1
CASSPGLAEFTDTQYF
TGTGCCAGCAGCCCCGGACTAGCGGAGTTCACAGATACGCAGTATTTT
>many|TRBJ2-7|TRBD2|TRBV7-9
CASSRSGRVSEQYF
TGTGCCAGCAGCAGAAGCGGGAGGGTCTCCGAGCAGTACTTC
>many|TRBJ1-1|NA|TRBV7-9
CASSPVGRQNTEAFF
TGTGCCAGCAGTCCGGTGGGACGCCAGAACACTGAAGCTTTCTTT
>few|TRBJ1-5|TRBD1|TRBV4-1
CASSQSPGQNLGNQPQHF
TGCGCCAGCAGCCAATCCCCGGGACAGAACTTGGGCAATCAGCCCCAGCATTTT
>many|TRBJ2-3|NA|TRBV9
CASSAETGTDTQYF
TGTGCCAGCAGCGCGGAAACTGGCACAGATACGCAGTATTTT
>NA|TRBJ2-2|NA|TRBV5-1
CASSLLDSNTGELFF
TGCGCCAGCAGCTTGCTGGATTCGAACACCGGGGAGCTGTTTTTT
>few|TRBJ2-7|TRBD2|TRBV28
CASIPGTSGRGEQYF
TGTGCCAGCATCCCCGGGACTAGCGGGAGAGGCGAGCAGTACTTC
>NA|TRBJ2-2|NA|TRBV29-1
CSVVRVRTGELFF
TGCAGCGTTGTCAGGGTTCGCACCGGGGAGCTGTTTTTT
>few|TRBJ2-5|NA|TRBV7-2
CASSSRLAQTGQETQYF
TGTGCCAGCAGCTCTCGGTTGGCTCAAACGGGGCAAGAGACCCAGTACTTC
>NA|TRBJ2-4|TRBD2|TRBV18
CASSPSLAGKNIQYF
TGTGCCAGCTCACCATCACTAGCGGGTAAAAACATTCAGTACTTC
>NA|TRBJ1-2|NA|TRBV5-1
CASSPQDGNYGYTF
TGCGCCAGCAGCCCACAGGACGGGAACTATGGCTACACCTTC
>many|TRBJ2-1|NA|TRBV24-1
CATSDLVSTNEQFF
TGTGCCACCAGTGATTTGGTTAGCACCAATGAGCAGTTCTTC
>NA|TRBJ2-7|NA|TRBV29-1
CSVQEGQSYEQYF
TGCAGCGTCCAGGAGGGTCAATCCTACGAGCAGTACTTC
>many|TRBJ2-1|NA|TRBV7-9
CASSLEQPYNEQFF
TGTGCCAGCAGCTTAGAACAGCCCTACAATGAGCAGTTCTTC
>NA|TRBJ1-4|NA|TRBV7-2
CASSLSGTPNEKLFF
TGTGCCAGCAGCTTATCCGGGACGCCTAATGAAAAACTGTTTTTT
>many|TRBJ1-1|NA|TRBV7-9
CASSPSGPRNTEAFF
TGTGCCAGCAGCCCCTCCGGGCCGAGGAACACTGAAGCTTTCTTT
>NA|TRBJ2-1|TRBD1|TRBV20-1
CSAAPGTGGNEQFF
TGCAGTGCTGCCCCTGGGACAGGGGGGAATGAGCAGTTCTTC
>NA|TRBJ2-1|TRBD2|TRBV9
CASSAGTSGSGDNEQFF
TGTGCCAGCAGCGCAGGGACTAGCGGGAGCGGGGACAATGAGCAGTTCTTC
>many|TRBJ2-7|TRBD1|TRBV20-1
CSANFPGYRGSYEQYF
TGCAGTGCCAACTTCCCGGGCTACAGGGGATCCTACGAGCAGTACTTC
>many|TRBJ1-5|NA|TRBV24-1
CATSDFRSNQPQHF
TGTGCCACCAGTGACTTCAGGAGCAATCAGCCCCAGCATTTT
>NA|TRBJ1-6|TRBD1|TRBV28
CASRPPGGTANSPLHF
TGTGCCAGCAGACCCCCCGGCGGGACAGCAAATTCACCCCTCCACTTT
>many|TRBJ1-1|NA|TRBV11-2
CASSLAGKGGVEAFF
TGTGCCAGCAGCTTAGCCGGGAAGGGCGGAGTAGAAGCTTTCTTT
>NA|TRBJ1-5|NA|TRBV28
CASSLSTGFQPQHF
TGTGCCAGCAGTTTATCAACAGGGTTTCAGCCCCAGCATTTT
>few|TRBJ2-1|NA|TRBV5-6
CASSSLRTRFSGEQFF
TGTGCCAGCAGCTCACTCCGGACCCGATTCTCAGGTGAGCAGTTCTTC
>NA|TRBJ1-1|NA|TRBV11-2
CASSLRWGLGGDYPEAFF
TGTGCCAGCAGCTTAAGGTGGGGATTGGGGGGCGATTATCCAGAAGCTTTCTTT
>many|TRBJ1-2|NA|TRBV19
CASKLGVTHYGYTF
TGTGCCAGTAAACTTGGTGTCACCCACTATGGCTACACCTTC
>NA|TRBJ2-2|NA|TRBV19
CASTYRVRGGELFF
TGTGCCAGTACCTACCGGGTGAGGGGCGGGGAGCTGTTTTTT
>many|TRBJ1-6|TRBD1|TRBV18
CASSPGQGDPLHF
TGTGCCAGCTCACCGGGACAGGGTGATCCCCTCCACTTT
>once|TRBJ1-1|NA|TRBV19
CASSVNRASFGTEAFF
TGTGCCAGTAGTGTGAACAGGGCAAGCTTTGGTACTGAAGCTTTCTTT
>many|TRBJ2-3|NA|TRBV3-1
CASSFTSEGTDTQYF
TGTGCCAGCAGCTTTACGTCCGAGGGGACAGATACGCAGTATTTT
>few|TRBJ1-6|NA|TRBV7-9
CASSSRTDPNSPLHF
TGTGCCAGCAGCTCCAGGACGGACCCGAATTCACCCCTCCACTTT
>many|TRBJ2-3|TRBD2|TRBV7-3
CASSPIAGEGTDTQYF
TGTGCCAGCAGCCCAATAGCGGGAGAAGGCACAGATACGCAGTATTTT
>few|TRBJ2-7|TRBD1|TRBV19
CASSAPGTGIEQYF
TGTGCCAGTAGCGCCCCCGGGACAGGGATTGAGCAGTACTTC
>many|TRBJ2-7|NA|TRBV27
CASSFWSSSGHEQYF
TGTGCCAGCAGTTTTTGGAGTAGCTCGGGTCACGAGCAGTACTTC
>NA|TRBJ2-1|TRBD2|TRBV24-1
CATSRTSGREQFF
TGTGCCACCAGTAGGACTAGCGGCCGGGAGCAGTTCTTC
>NA|TRBJ1-5|TRBD1|TRBV28
CASSSQGAFQSQHF
TGTGCCAGCAGTTCACAGGGGGCTTTTCAGTCCCAGCATTTT
>many|TRBJ2-2|TRBD2|TRBV11-2
CASSSFLSSGRFTGELFF
TGTGCCAGCAGCTCCTTCCTCTCTAGCGGGAGGTTCACCGGGGAGCTGTTTTTT